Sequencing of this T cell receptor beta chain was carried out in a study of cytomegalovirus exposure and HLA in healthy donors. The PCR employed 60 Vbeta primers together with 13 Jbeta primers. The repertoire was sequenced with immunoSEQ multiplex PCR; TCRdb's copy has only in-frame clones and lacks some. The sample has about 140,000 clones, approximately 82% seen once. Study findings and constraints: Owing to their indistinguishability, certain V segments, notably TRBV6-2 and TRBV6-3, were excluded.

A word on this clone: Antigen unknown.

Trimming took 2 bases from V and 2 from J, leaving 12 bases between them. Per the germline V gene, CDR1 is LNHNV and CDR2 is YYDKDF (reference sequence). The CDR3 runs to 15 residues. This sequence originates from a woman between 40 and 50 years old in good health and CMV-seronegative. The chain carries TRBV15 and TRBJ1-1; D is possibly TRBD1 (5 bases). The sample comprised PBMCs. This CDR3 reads CATSRRQRPNTEAFF. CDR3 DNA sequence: TGTGCCACCAGCAGAAGACAGAGGCCAAACACTGAAGCTTTCTTT.